This TCR beta chain was retrieved from a study of shared clonotypes between healthy human individuals. The CDR3 has 15 residues. Germline loops: CDR1 PRHDT, CDR2 FYEKMQ (reference sequence). The V end lost 2 bases, the J end lost 4 bases, and 13 bases lay between the germline ends. Naive CD8 cells comprised CD45RO-negative, CCR7-positively selected cells, excluding terminally differentiated effector memory CD45RA+ cells. The data were produced by immunoSEQ multiplex PCR, yet TCRdb's version contains in-frame clones alone and is incomplete. Of approximately 650,000 clones in the sample, nearly 97% were seen once.

The sequence derives from a woman aged 25-40 years in good health. The V and J genes are TRBV13 and TRBJ2-3; D is undetermined. Sequenced sample: naive CD8+ T cells sorted from blood. CDR3 DNA: TGTGCCAGCAGCTTATGGGGAACGGTACCAGATACGCAGTATTTT. As protein: CASSLWGTVPDTQYF.